The rows below give T cell receptor beta chains drawn from one sample of a study of blood T cell repertoires in COVID-19. Clones were sequenced by immunoSEQ multiplex PCR, and TCRdb holds only the in-frame ones, with some missing. The sample has hundreds of thousands of clones, 80% to 90% seen once. Sample: peripheral blood. These receptors all stem from a man aged 40-49 years with acute or convalescent COVID-19. The CDR3 runs from the conserved cysteine through the conserved F or W. D genes are given only for firm matches. A row's size may be missing; if present it is once, few, many or a size class.

TRBJ1-2,-,TRBD1,TRBV27,CASSSQGQGPANYGYTF,TGTGCCAGCAGTTCGCAGGGACAGGGACCAGCTAACTATGGCTACACCTTC
TRBJ1-1,-,-,TRBV2,CASSPQGWATEAFF,TGTGCCAGCAGTCCACAGGGTTGGGCCACTGAAGCTTTCTTT
TRBJ2-7,-,TRBD1,TRBV11-3,CASSAGTGGTNEQYF,TGTGCCAGCAGCGCAGGGACAGGGGGGACGAACGAGCAGTACTTC
TRBJ2-3,-,-,TRBV19,CASSMRNGDTQYF,TGTGCCAGTAGTATGCGTAACGGAGATACGCAGTATTTT
TRBJ2-1,-,TRBD1,TRBV24-1,CATSESGTGPFNEQFF,TGTGCCACCAGTGAATCCGGGACAGGACCTTTCAATGAGCAGTTCTTC
TRBJ2-3,-,-,TRBV9,CASSVEGGPTDTQYF,TGTGCCAGCAGCGTAGAGGGGGGGCCCACAGATACGCAGTATTTT
TRBJ1-2,-,-,TRBV28,CASAPDSPYYTF,TGTGCCTCAGCTCCGGACAGTCCGTACTACACCTTC
TRBJ1-2,-,-,TRBV29-1,CSVVGGSGYTF,TGCAGCGTTGTCGGGGGGAGTGGCTACACCTTC
TRBJ2-3,-,-,TRBV5-1,CASSLENRPRGMDTQYF,TGCGCCAGCAGCTTGGAAAACAGGCCCAGGGGTATGGATACGCAGTATTTT
TRBJ2-7,-,-,TRBV29-1,CSVEEGQSYEQYF,TGCAGCGTTGAAGAGGGGCAATCCTACGAGCAGTACTTC
TRBJ1-3,-,TRBD1,TRBV9,CASSVFTGGEGNTIYF,TGTGCCAGCAGCGTTTTTACAGGGGGCGAGGGAAACACCATATATTTT
TRBJ2-1,-,TRBD2,TRBV27,CASSGSSYNEQFF,TGTGCCAGTAGCGGGAGCTCCTACAATGAGCAGTTCTTC
TRBJ2-4,-,TRBD1,TRBV3-1/TRBV3-2,CASSLGQGAQNIQYF,TGTGCCAGCAGCCTCGGACAGGGGGCCCAAAACATTCAGTACTTC
TRBJ2-5,-,TRBD1,TRBV24-1,CATSDDVRGRGETQYF,TGTGCCACCAGTGATGACGTCAGGGGGCGCGGAGAGACCCAGTACTTC
TRBJ2-3,-,-,TRBV11-2,CASSHRRDSPTDTQYF,TGTGCCAGCAGCCATAGGCGGGACAGCCCCACAGATACGCAGTATTTT
TRBJ2-7,-,TRBD2,TRBV6-5,CASSFSGGNSYEQYF,TGTGCCAGCAGTTTTAGCGGGGGGAACTCCTACGAGCAGTACTTC
TRBJ2-6,-,-,TRBV7-2,CASSLQTGLSGGANVLTF,TGTGCCAGCAGCTTACAGACAGGACTGTCGGGTGGGGCCAACGTCCTGACTTTC
TRBJ2-3,few,TRBD2,TRBV7-2,CASSTTSGGARDTQYF,TGTGCCAGCAGCACGACTAGCGGGGGGGCTAGAGATACGCAGTATTTT
TRBJ1-6,-,-,TRBV2,CASRTDQGNSPLHF,TGTGCCAGCCGGACAGATCAAGGAAATTCACCCCTCCACTTT
TRBJ2-1,-,TRBD2,TRBV5-4,CASSQPAGAGYNEQFF,TGTGCCAGCAGCCAACCAGCGGGGGCCGGATACAATGAGCAGTTCTTC
TRBJ2-5,-,-,TRBV6-5,CASTQRLTGTQYF,TGTGCCAGCACCCAAAGACTAACCGGGACCCAGTACTTC
TRBJ1-2,-,-,TRBV25-1,CASSERGGNYGYTF,TGTGCCAGCAGTGAAAGGGGGGGCAACTATGGCTACACCTTC
TRBJ1-1,once,TRBD1,TRBV6-5,CASTARQGNTEAFF,TGTGCCAGCACGGCCCGACAGGGGAACACTGAAGCTTTCTTT
TRBJ1-5,-,-,TRBV4-3,CASSQSRGQPQHF,TGCGCCAGCAGCCAGAGCAGGGGTCAGCCCCAGCATTTT
TRBJ1-1,once,TRBD1,TRBV4-2,CASSPPFTGGRGAFF,TGTGCCAGCAGCCCACCCTTTACAGGGGGCAGGGGGGCTTTCTTT
TRBJ1-1,-,TRBD1,TRBV29-1,CSVFHRGSSTEAFF,TGCAGCGTTTTTCACAGGGGATCGAGCACTGAAGCTTTCTTT
TRBJ2-5,-,-,TRBV10-3,CAPRLRETQYF,TGTGCCCCCAGGCTTCGGGAGACCCAGTACTTC
TRBJ2-7,once,TRBD1,TRBV6-2/TRBV6-3,CASSGGQGKFF,TGTGCCAGCAGTGGAGGACAGGGAAAATTCTTC